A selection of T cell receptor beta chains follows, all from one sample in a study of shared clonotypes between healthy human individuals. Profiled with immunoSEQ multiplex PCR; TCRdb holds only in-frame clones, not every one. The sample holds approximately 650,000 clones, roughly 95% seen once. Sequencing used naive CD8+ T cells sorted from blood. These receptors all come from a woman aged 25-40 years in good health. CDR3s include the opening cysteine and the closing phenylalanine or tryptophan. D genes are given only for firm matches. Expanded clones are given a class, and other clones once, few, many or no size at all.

CDR3nt: TGTGCCAGCAGCCCATTCAGCACAGATACGCAGTATTTT; CDR3aa: CASSPFSTDTQYF; j_gene: TRBJ2-3; abundance: once; v_gene: TRBV7-8; d_gene: NA
CDR3nt: TGTGCCAGCAGCCTATCCCGGGGACAGGGCTACGAGCAGTACTTC; CDR3aa: CASSLSRGQGYEQYF; j_gene: TRBJ2-7; abundance: NA; v_gene: TRBV7-8; d_gene: TRBD1
CDR3nt: TGCGCCAGCAGTGAACGGGGACTAGTCCCAAAGAATGAGCAGTTCTTC; CDR3aa: CASSERGLVPKNEQFF; j_gene: TRBJ2-1; abundance: NA; v_gene: TRBV10-2; d_gene: TRBD2
CDR3nt: TGCGCCAGCAGCGGGGACAGGGTACACGAGCAGTACTTC; CDR3aa: CASSGDRVHEQYF; j_gene: TRBJ2-7; abundance: NA; v_gene: TRBV5-1; d_gene: TRBD1
CDR3nt: TGTGCCACCATCGGGGGGGCCTACGAGCAGTACTTC; CDR3aa: CATIGGAYEQYF; j_gene: TRBJ2-7; abundance: NA; v_gene: TRBV6-5; d_gene: TRBD2
CDR3nt: TGTGCCAGCAGCAAGGGACTAGCGGGCTCTGACAGCTCCTACAATGAGCAGTTCTTC; CDR3aa: CASSKGLAGSDSSYNEQFF; j_gene: TRBJ2-1; abundance: NA; v_gene: TRBV5-5; d_gene: TRBD2
CDR3nt: TGTGCCAGCAGCCAATCGTTAGGGGGCACCGGGGAGCTGTTTTTT; CDR3aa: CASSQSLGGTGELFF; j_gene: TRBJ2-2; abundance: NA; v_gene: TRBV9; d_gene: NA
CDR3nt: TGCGCCAGCAGAGAGAGGGACAGAAAACTGGCAAACACTGAAGCTTTCTTT; CDR3aa: CASRERDRKLANTEAFF; j_gene: TRBJ1-1; abundance: NA; v_gene: TRBV4-1; d_gene: TRBD1
CDR3nt: TGTGCCAGCAGGTTGGTGTCGGCCGCCTCTGGAAACACCATATATTTT; CDR3aa: CASRLVSAASGNTIYF; j_gene: TRBJ1-3; abundance: NA; v_gene: TRBV28; d_gene: NA
CDR3nt: TGTGCCAGCAGTCTCACTAGGCCCCAGCATTTT; CDR3aa: CASSLTRPQHF; j_gene: TRBJ1-5; abundance: NA; v_gene: TRBV28; d_gene: NA
CDR3nt: TGTGCCACTGGGACTAGCCACCGGCATGGCAATGAGCAGTTCTTC; CDR3aa: CATGTSHRHGNEQFF; j_gene: TRBJ2-1; abundance: once; v_gene: TRBV28; d_gene: TRBD2
CDR3nt: TGTGCCAGGACAAGCGGGAGTGGTCAAGAGACCCAGTACTTC; CDR3aa: CARTSGSGQETQYF; j_gene: TRBJ2-5; abundance: NA; v_gene: TRBV27; d_gene: TRBD2
CDR3nt: TGCGCCAGCAGCCAAGAGCCGGGACTAGCGCGGGCAGATACGCAGTATTTT; CDR3aa: CASSQEPGLARADTQYF; j_gene: TRBJ2-3; abundance: NA; v_gene: TRBV4-1; d_gene: TRBD2
CDR3nt: TGTGCCAGCAGTGGGTCGCGGCATGAGCAGTTCTTC; CDR3aa: CASSGSRHEQFF; j_gene: TRBJ2-1; abundance: NA; v_gene: TRBV2; d_gene: NA
CDR3nt: TGTGCCAGTAGTATAGTAGGGCTTAGGGACCAGTACTTC; CDR3aa: CASSIVGLRDQYF; j_gene: TRBJ2-5; abundance: NA; v_gene: TRBV19; d_gene: NA
CDR3nt: TGTGCCTGGAGTGTTTTTAACTCTGGAAACACCATATATTTT; CDR3aa: CAWSVFNSGNTIYF; j_gene: TRBJ1-3; abundance: NA; v_gene: TRBV30; d_gene: NA
CDR3nt: TGTGCCAGCAGCTTAGACGGGGAGCTGTTTTTT; CDR3aa: CASSLDGELFF; j_gene: TRBJ2-2; abundance: NA; v_gene: TRBV11-2; d_gene: NA
CDR3nt: TGCAGCGTTGAAGATCTTCGGGAGGGCCTTGTCCAAGCTTTCTTT; CDR3aa: CSVEDLREGLVQAFF; j_gene: TRBJ1-1; abundance: NA; v_gene: TRBV29-1; d_gene: NA
CDR3nt: TGTGCCAGCAGCAAAGGACCTTACGGACTAGCCGACTCAAATGAGCAGTTCTTC; CDR3aa: CASSKGPYGLADSNEQFF; j_gene: TRBJ2-1; abundance: NA; v_gene: TRBV21-1; d_gene: NA
CDR3nt: TGTGCCAGCAGCTTAGGCACAGGGAAGGAGCAGTTCTTC; CDR3aa: CASSLGTGKEQFF; j_gene: TRBJ2-1; abundance: NA; v_gene: TRBV11-2; d_gene: NA
CDR3nt: TGTGCCAGCAGTGACCTCAGGGGTAGCTCCTACGAGCAGTACTTC; CDR3aa: CASSDLRGSSYEQYF; j_gene: TRBJ2-7; abundance: NA; v_gene: TRBV6-1; d_gene: NA
CDR3nt: TGTGCCAGCAGCCAATCCCCCGGGGGCGGAACCGGGGAGCTGTTTTTT; CDR3aa: CASSQSPGGGTGELFF; j_gene: TRBJ2-2; abundance: once; v_gene: TRBV7-9; d_gene: NA
CDR3nt: TGTGCCAGCAACTCACCAGAGGGACTAGCGGCTAAATACAATGAGCAGTTCTTC; CDR3aa: CASNSPEGLAAKYNEQFF; j_gene: TRBJ2-1; abundance: NA; v_gene: TRBV7-9; d_gene: TRBD2
CDR3nt: TGTGCCAGCAGTTTGTGGGGAGGGCAGCCCCAGCATTTT; CDR3aa: CASSLWGGQPQHF; j_gene: TRBJ1-5; abundance: NA; v_gene: TRBV28; d_gene: NA
CDR3nt: TGTGCCAGCAGCTTAGAACTGCCCTACGAGCAGTACTTC; CDR3aa: CASSLELPYEQYF; j_gene: TRBJ2-7; abundance: NA; v_gene: TRBV7-9; d_gene: NA
CDR3nt: TGTGCCAGCAGCTTAGGGCCGGGAGAATTTGGTTCCAATGAGCAGTTCTTC; CDR3aa: CASSLGPGEFGSNEQFF; j_gene: TRBJ2-1; abundance: NA; v_gene: TRBV7-8; d_gene: NA
CDR3nt: TGTGCCAGCAGCTGGGGAGGAAGCTCCTACAATGAGCAGTTCTTC; CDR3aa: CASSWGGSSYNEQFF; j_gene: TRBJ2-1; abundance: NA; v_gene: TRBV27; d_gene: NA
CDR3nt: TGTGCCAGCAGTTTCTCCGTGGGGGCGCGAAACTACGAGCAGTACTTC; CDR3aa: CASSFSVGARNYEQYF; j_gene: TRBJ2-7; abundance: NA; v_gene: TRBV27; d_gene: NA
CDR3nt: TGTGCCGGATACGACTCCTACAATGAGCAGTTCTTC; CDR3aa: CAGYDSYNEQFF; j_gene: TRBJ2-1; abundance: once; v_gene: TRBV2; d_gene: NA
CDR3nt: TGCGCCAGCAGCCAAGAATCTGAAGCTTTCTTT; CDR3aa: CASSQESEAFF; j_gene: TRBJ1-1; abundance: NA; v_gene: TRBV4-1; d_gene: NA
CDR3nt: TGTGCCAGCACCCCGGCGGGGGGTACTGAAGCTTTCTTT; CDR3aa: CASTPAGGTEAFF; j_gene: TRBJ1-1; abundance: NA; v_gene: TRBV28; d_gene: NA
CDR3nt: TGTGCCAGCAGTTTGGGCTATACCGGGGAGCTGTTTTTT; CDR3aa: CASSLGYTGELFF; j_gene: TRBJ2-2; abundance: NA; v_gene: TRBV5-6; d_gene: NA
CDR3nt: TGTGCCAGCAGCTCACTTAGCTCTGGGGCCAACGTCCTGACTTTC; CDR3aa: CASSSLSSGANVLTF; j_gene: TRBJ2-6; abundance: NA; v_gene: TRBV13; d_gene: NA
CDR3nt: TGTGCCAGCAGCCGGACTAGCGGTACCTACAATGAGCAGTTCTTC; CDR3aa: CASSRTSGTYNEQFF; j_gene: TRBJ2-1; abundance: once; v_gene: TRBV14; d_gene: TRBD2
CDR3nt: TGCAGCGTGGGACTCCCGGCCTACAATGAGCAGTTCTTC; CDR3aa: CSVGLPAYNEQFF; j_gene: TRBJ2-1; abundance: NA; v_gene: TRBV29-1; d_gene: NA
CDR3nt: TGTGCCAGCAACCTTCAGGGCGAGAGCACCAATGAGCAGTTCTTC; CDR3aa: CASNLQGESTNEQFF; j_gene: TRBJ2-1; abundance: NA; v_gene: TRBV7-9; d_gene: NA
CDR3nt: TGTGCCAGCAGCTTAGCTGGTCCTTACAATGAGCAGTTCTTC; CDR3aa: CASSLAGPYNEQFF; j_gene: TRBJ2-1; abundance: NA; v_gene: TRBV7-6; d_gene: NA
CDR3nt: TGTGCCAGCAGTTTGTCCCCTTCCCGGACAGGGGATCCCTACGAGCAGTACTTC; CDR3aa: CASSLSPSRTGDPYEQYF; j_gene: TRBJ2-7; abundance: NA; v_gene: TRBV28; d_gene: TRBD1
CDR3nt: TGTGCCAGCTCACCTTCAGGGACAGGACACCTCTCTGGAAACACCATATATTTT; CDR3aa: CASSPSGTGHLSGNTIYF; j_gene: TRBJ1-3; abundance: NA; v_gene: TRBV18; d_gene: TRBD1
CDR3nt: TGTGCCAGCAGCTTGGCGGGGGGCGCGAGTGGCTACACCTTC; CDR3aa: CASSLAGGASGYTF; j_gene: TRBJ1-2; abundance: NA; v_gene: TRBV5-4; d_gene: NA
CDR3nt: TGTGCCAGCAGCCCACCTACAGGGCCCAGCTCCTACGAGCAGTACTTC; CDR3aa: CASSPPTGPSSYEQYF; j_gene: TRBJ2-7; abundance: NA; v_gene: TRBV7-9; d_gene: NA